These T cell receptor beta chains were read from a single sample in a study of molecular identifiers for immune sequencing clone quantification. TCRdb reprocessed the PCR reads via MiXCR and lists one record per CDR3 protein. The table shows around 100,000 distinct CDR3 sequences, with 30% to 45% occurring only once. Input material: naive CD8+ T cells from blood, with Jurkat cell RNA spiked in. These receptors all stem from a human donor in good health. Some libraries in this study had Jurkat cell RNA spiked in. Each CDR3 is given without its conserved first and last residue. Each record gives: CDR3 protein, V gene, J gene, CDR3 length.

VSSSPGRTYEQY	TRBV27	TRBJ2-7	12
ASSFAGEPYNEQF	TRBV28	TRBJ2-1	13
ASSSGTAFWEQY	TRBV27	TRBJ2-7	12
ASISGLAGVMNTGELF	TRBV2	TRBJ2-2	16
ASSAGLGEKLF	TRBV5-5	TRBJ1-4	11
ASSTGTGYEQY	TRBV11-2	TRBJ2-7	11
ASSVGRIRSYNEQF	TRBV9	TRBJ2-1	14
ASGRKGDNHDEQF	TRBV27	TRBJ2-1	13
ASSLFGAETQY	TRBV11-2	TRBJ2-5	11
ASSSQTDFKAKNIQY	TRBV27	TRBJ2-4	15
ASSHGTSALQY	TRBV4-3	TRBJ2-3	11
ATGVSVNEQY	TRBV19	TRBJ2-7	10
ASSLTGEQY	TRBV7-2	TRBJ2-7	9
ASSYTYEQY	TRBV6-6	TRBJ2-7	9
ASSLEGGNGQF	TRBV13	TRBJ2-1	11
SAWTGASTDTQY	TRBV20-1	TRBJ2-3	12
ASSLAEGGLPYEQY	TRBV7-2	TRBJ2-7	14
ASSQYPGGGYEQY	TRBV7-7	TRBJ2-7	13
ASSFGANEQF	TRBV7-2	TRBJ2-1	10
ASSWTLDGANVQT	TRBV19	TRBJ2-6	13
ASTAGPSTDTQY	TRBV28	TRBJ2-3	12
ASSQDGGGSWEQY	TRBV4-3	TRBJ2-7	13
ASRDTGSGEQY	TRBV4-1	TRBJ2-7	11
ASSLGPDMNQPQQ	TRBV13	TRBJ1-5	13
ASSLWQGGTQY	TRBV28	TRBJ2-5	11
ASSTDPGTSKETQY	TRBV21-1	TRBJ2-5	14
ASSPRTGGIDEQY	TRBV13	TRBJ2-7	13
SARGHDEQY	TRBV20-1	TRBJ2-7	9
ASSFASYEQY	TRBV7-2	TRBJ2-7	10
ASSEWREQY	TRBV5-1	TRBJ2-7	9
SVQHRSEQY	TRBV29-1	TRBJ2-7	9
ASSYASNQPQH	TRBV19	TRBJ1-5	11
AGEQGARGNQPQH	TRBV11-2	TRBJ1-5	13
ATSWAFEQY	TRBV7-2	TRBJ2-7	9
ASSARSVDGYT	TRBV2	TRBJ1-2	11
ASSEPHPRQAGGTQY	TRBV25-1	TRBJ2-5	15
SVDRVYEQY	TRBV29-1	TRBJ2-7	9
ASNQFTGRSNQPQH	TRBV28	TRBJ1-5	14
ASSLAQGWFPDTQY	TRBV5-6	TRBJ2-3	14
ASRPPLAPSSYNEQF	TRBV5-1	TRBJ2-1	15
SVDPGVGEQF	TRBV29-1	TRBJ2-1	10
ASSDPEITDTQY	TRBV6-1	TRBJ2-3	12
ASSARQGDQETQY	TRBV28	TRBJ2-5	13
ASSLAGTGSYNEQF	TRBV7-8	TRBJ2-1	14
ASSEGGNQPQH	TRBV7-8	TRBJ1-5	11
ASTSYARGTQPQH	TRBV6-2/TRBV6-3	TRBJ1-5	13
ASSLLGRGYGYT	TRBV28	TRBJ1-2	12
ASSPTDFSYEQY	TRBV5-4	TRBJ2-7	12
ASSQVPDSPYEQY	TRBV4-3	TRBJ2-7	13
ASRYRAMNTEAF	TRBV27	TRBJ1-1	12
ASSTGTGVFRY	TRBV6-5	TRBJ2-7	11
ASRYGGEHYGYT	TRBV27	TRBJ1-2	12
ASSPYFAKNIQY	TRBV7-9	TRBJ2-4	12
ASSPGGGSGRNQPQH	TRBV9	TRBJ1-5	15